Listed here is a single T cell receptor (beta chain). In the original workflow: Researchers report that nucleated cell counts were estimated from reference gene primer amplification. The assay was immunoSEQ multiplex PCR, and TCRdb's table has in-frame clones only and misses some. V and J calls and clone size are those listed in that table; D and trimming were worked out from the DNA. The data show 45,000 to 55,000 clones, with less than 85% seen just once and 4% to 5.5% held by the top ten. This sample was included in a study of blood T cell repertoires in COVID-19. Study context: Sites across the United States, Italy and Spain contributed samples from acute and convalescent COVID-19. From T cells, B-cell-depleted T cells, or PBMCs came the material, which was cDNA or gDNA.

The origin of this receptor is a man between 45 and 60 years old with active COVID-19. Sample: peripheral blood.

The CDR3 reads CSASLYGPAGEQYF. The CDR3 nucleotides are TGCAGTGCTAGTCTCTACGGCCCAGCCGGGGAGCAGTACTTC. The chain combines TRBV20-1 with TRBJ2-7; D not resolved. The CDR3 is 14 residues long. Per the germline V gene, CDR1 is DFQATT and CDR2 is SNEGSKA (reference sequence). Trimming removed 3 bases at V and 7 bases at J, with 19 bases between.